This is a list of T cell receptor beta chains from one sample in a study of blood T cells in healthy people across ages. TCRdb redid the calling of the 5' RACE reads with MiXCR, one entry per CDR3 protein. The sample yields 2 million or so distinct CDR3 sequences, 49% seen once. Sequencing used blood. Source of these receptors: a woman in her thirties or forties in good health. Each CDR3 is given with its conserved first and last residue. D genes are given only for firm matches. Where a row states a size, it is once, few, many or the class of an expanded clone; other rows omit it.

V gene: TRBV7-9; J gene: TRBJ2-7; D gene: TRBD2; clone size: few; CDR3 DNA: TGTGCCAGCAGCTCCGCTAGCGGGGCCATCTACGAGCAGTACTTC; CDR3 protein: CASSSASGAIYEQYF
V gene: TRBV20-1; J gene: TRBJ2-3; D gene: -; clone size: -; CDR3 DNA: TGCAGTGCTAGCTCATGGACGAGCACAGATACGCAGTATTTT; CDR3 protein: CSASSWTSTDTQYF
V gene: TRBV29-1; J gene: TRBJ1-2; D gene: TRBD1; clone size: few; CDR3 DNA: TGCAGCGGGACAGGCGACTATGGCTACACCTTC; CDR3 protein: CSGTGDYGYTF
V gene: TRBV5-1; J gene: TRBJ2-5; D gene: -; clone size: -; CDR3 DNA: TGCGCCAGCAGCGGGGACATTCTGGAGACCCAGTACTTC; CDR3 protein: CASSGDILETQYF
V gene: TRBV9; J gene: TRBJ2-5; D gene: TRBD1; clone size: -; CDR3 DNA: TGTGCCAGCAGCGCCCAGGACAGGGTAGGCGGGACCCAGTACTTC; CDR3 protein: CASSAQDRVGGTQYF
V gene: TRBV3-1; J gene: TRBJ2-3; D gene: TRBD2; clone size: -; CDR3 DNA: TGTGCCAGCAGCCAGTCGAATAGCGGGGCCACAGATACGCAGTATTTT; CDR3 protein: CASSQSNSGATDTQYF
V gene: TRBV4-3; J gene: TRBJ2-1; D gene: -; clone size: few; CDR3 DNA: TGCGCCAGCAGCCCAGGCCGGGGGCCCTCCTACAATGAGCAGTTCTTC; CDR3 protein: CASSPGRGPSYNEQFF
V gene: TRBV13; J gene: TRBJ2-5; D gene: TRBD2; clone size: few; CDR3 DNA: TGTGCCAGCAGCTTGTCCCGGACTAGCGGGTTCAAGACCCAGTACTTC; CDR3 protein: CASSLSRTSGFKTQYF
V gene: TRBV20-1; J gene: TRBJ2-6; D gene: TRBD1; clone size: -; CDR3 DNA: TGCAGTGCTGACAGGGTCGCTGGGGCCAACGTCCTGACTTTC; CDR3 protein: CSADRVAGANVLTF
V gene: TRBV29-1; J gene: TRBJ2-1; D gene: TRBD2; clone size: few; CDR3 DNA: TGCAGCGTTGACTTGCGGGGGGGAAACAATGAGCAGTTCTTC; CDR3 protein: CSVDLRGGNNEQFF
V gene: TRBV5-1; J gene: TRBJ1-2; D gene: TRBD1; clone size: few; CDR3 DNA: TGCGCCAGCAGCCGACAGGGACAGGGAGACGACTACACCTTC; CDR3 protein: CASSRQGQGDDYTF
V gene: TRBV6-2/TRBV6-3; J gene: TRBJ2-3; D gene: -; clone size: -; CDR3 DNA: TGTGCCACCATCCCCCTCGGGCAGGCAGATACGCAGTATTTT; CDR3 protein: CATIPLGQADTQYF
V gene: TRBV7-2; J gene: TRBJ2-3; D gene: -; clone size: -; CDR3 DNA: TGTGCCAGCAGCCTCCGCATCTCTAGCACAGATACGCAGTATTTT; CDR3 protein: CASSLRISSTDTQYF
V gene: TRBV6-6; J gene: TRBJ2-5; D gene: -; clone size: -; CDR3 DNA: TGTGCCAGCAAAGATCCGGGACGGGGGCCCCGCGAGACCCAGTACTTC; CDR3 protein: CASKDPGRGPRETQYF
V gene: TRBV6-2/TRBV6-3; J gene: TRBJ2-7; D gene: TRBD2; clone size: -; CDR3 DNA: TGTGCCAGCGGCCCACTAGCGGGGTATGAGCAGTACTTC; CDR3 protein: CASGPLAGYEQYF
V gene: TRBV7-2; J gene: TRBJ1-5; D gene: -; clone size: -; CDR3 DNA: TGTGCCAGCAGCACCCAATCTACGGGAAATCAGCCCCAGCATTTT; CDR3 protein: CASSTQSTGNQPQHF
V gene: TRBV7-9; J gene: TRBJ1-5; D gene: -; clone size: -; CDR3 DNA: TGTGCCAGCAGCCCTCCGGGGGGTGATAGCAATCAGCCCCAGCATTTT; CDR3 protein: CASSPPGGDSNQPQHF
V gene: TRBV7-2; J gene: TRBJ1-5; D gene: -; clone size: -; CDR3 DNA: TGTGCCAGCAGCTTATTTGGGGGGGAGGATAGCAATCAGCCCCAGCATTTT; CDR3 protein: CASSLFGGEDSNQPQHF
V gene: TRBV15; J gene: TRBJ2-1; D gene: -; clone size: -; CDR3 DNA: TGTGCCACCAGCAGAGGATCCCGGTTAAGCTCCTACAATGAGCAGTTCTTC; CDR3 protein: CATSRGSRLSSYNEQFF
V gene: TRBV27; J gene: TRBJ1-4; D gene: -; clone size: -; CDR3 DNA: TGTGCCAGCGGGCGGGCCCCAACTAATGAAAAACTGTTTTTT; CDR3 protein: CASGRAPTNEKLFF
V gene: TRBV28; J gene: TRBJ1-2; D gene: -; clone size: -; CDR3 DNA: TGTGCCAGCAGTGTAATCGGAGGGCAGGGCTACACCTTC; CDR3 protein: CASSVIGGQGYTF
V gene: TRBV5-1; J gene: TRBJ1-1; D gene: -; clone size: -; CDR3 DNA: TGCGCCAGCAGCTTAGATAGGGAATCCCTGAACACTGAAGCTTTCTTT; CDR3 protein: CASSLDRESLNTEAFF
V gene: TRBV12-3/TRBV12-4; J gene: TRBJ2-7; D gene: -; clone size: few; CDR3 DNA: TGTGCCAGCGCAACGACGCCGGCTTCGACAGAGCAGTACTTC; CDR3 protein: CASATTPASTEQYF
V gene: TRBV4-1; J gene: TRBJ2-7; D gene: -; clone size: many; CDR3 DNA: TGCGCCAGCAGCCAAGGACAAATCGCAAACTCCTACGAGCAGTACTTC; CDR3 protein: CASSQGQIANSYEQYF
V gene: TRBV7-2; J gene: TRBJ1-2; D gene: TRBD1; clone size: -; CDR3 DNA: TGTGCCAGCAGCTTAGGGGGGACAGCTGGCTACACCTTC; CDR3 protein: CASSLGGTAGYTF
V gene: TRBV6-5; J gene: TRBJ2-5; D gene: -; clone size: few; CDR3 DNA: TGTGCCAGCAGTTACTCGAAAGGCACTTCCAAAGGAACCCAGTACTTC; CDR3 protein: CASSYSKGTSKGTQYF
V gene: TRBV5-6; J gene: TRBJ2-5; D gene: TRBD1; clone size: -; CDR3 DNA: TGTGCCAGCAGATCCGGTGAACAGGGGGGAGAGACCCAGTACTTC; CDR3 protein: CASRSGEQGGETQYF
V gene: TRBV28; J gene: TRBJ2-7; D gene: TRBD2; clone size: -; CDR3 DNA: TGTGCCAGCAGCTATAGCGGGGCCCGATACGAGCAGTACTTC; CDR3 protein: CASSYSGARYEQYF
V gene: TRBV4-1; J gene: TRBJ2-7; D gene: TRBD1; clone size: few; CDR3 DNA: TGCGCCAGCAGCCAAAAACCAGGACAGGGCTCCTACGAGCAGTACTTC; CDR3 protein: CASSQKPGQGSYEQYF
V gene: TRBV18; J gene: TRBJ2-1; D gene: TRBD1; clone size: -; CDR3 DNA: TGTGCCAGCTCCCGACAGGGGCCCCAAGAGACCCAGTTCTTC; CDR3 protein: CASSRQGPQETQFF
V gene: TRBV5-1; J gene: TRBJ1-2; D gene: -; clone size: once; CDR3 DNA: TGCGCCAGCAGCTTCGGGGGCACCGACAACTATGACTACACCTTC; CDR3 protein: CASSFGGTDNYDYTF
V gene: TRBV7-8; J gene: TRBJ2-7; D gene: TRBD1; clone size: few; CDR3 DNA: TGTGCCAGCTACCGACAAGGACAGGGGTACTACGAGCAGTACTTC; CDR3 protein: CASYRQGQGYYEQYF
V gene: TRBV7-2; J gene: TRBJ2-1; D gene: TRBD1; clone size: -; CDR3 DNA: TGTGCCAGCAGCTTCCAGGGGGTAAGCTCCTACAATGAGCAGTTCTTC; CDR3 protein: CASSFQGVSSYNEQFF
V gene: TRBV20-1; J gene: TRBJ1-4; D gene: TRBD1; clone size: -; CDR3 DNA: TGCAGTGCTAGAGACGGGACAGGGGGCCCCAATGAAAAACTGTTTTTT; CDR3 protein: CSARDGTGGPNEKLFF
V gene: TRBV15; J gene: TRBJ2-7; D gene: TRBD1; clone size: few; CDR3 DNA: TGTGCCACCAGCAGCCGACCGGGACAGGGGGTCTACGAGCAGTACTTC; CDR3 protein: CATSSRPGQGVYEQYF
V gene: TRBV21-1; J gene: TRBJ1-4; D gene: -; clone size: once; CDR3 DNA: TGTGCCAGCAGCAAAGAGGGGACAGGGAGCAGGAGTGAAAAACTGTTTTTT; CDR3 protein: CASSKEGTGSRSEKLFF
V gene: TRBV4-2; J gene: TRBJ2-3; D gene: -; clone size: -; CDR3 DNA: TGTGCCAGCAGCCGCAGACTAACAGTCCCGATCACAGATACGCAGTATTTT; CDR3 protein: CASSRRLTVPITDTQYF
V gene: TRBV28; J gene: TRBJ2-1; D gene: -; clone size: -; CDR3 DNA: TGTGCCAGCAGTTTAAATCGCTGGCCACATGAGCAGTTCTTC; CDR3 protein: CASSLNRWPHEQFF
V gene: TRBV10-2; J gene: TRBJ2-6; D gene: -; clone size: few; CDR3 DNA: TGCGCCAGCAGTGATGCACGGTCTGGGGCCAACGTCCTGACTTTC; CDR3 protein: CASSDARSGANVLTF
V gene: TRBV4-2; J gene: TRBJ2-5; D gene: -; clone size: few; CDR3 DNA: TGTGCCAGCAGCCAAGATGTGGGTCAGGCAGAGACCCAGTACTTC; CDR3 protein: CASSQDVGQAETQYF
V gene: TRBV12-3/TRBV12-4; J gene: TRBJ2-1; D gene: TRBD2; clone size: -; CDR3 DNA: TGTGCCAGCAGTTTGTGGCGGGGGGGGTCGAATGAGCAGTTCTTC; CDR3 protein: CASSLWRGGSNEQFF
V gene: TRBV7-9; J gene: TRBJ2-5; D gene: TRBD2; clone size: -; CDR3 DNA: TGTGCCAGCAGCCCCGTGGCGGGGACTAGAGAGACCCAGTACTTC; CDR3 protein: CASSPVAGTRETQYF
V gene: TRBV29-1; J gene: TRBJ2-5; D gene: TRBD2; clone size: few; CDR3 DNA: TGCAGCGTTTCTAGCGGGGGTTCACAAGAGACCCAGTACTTC; CDR3 protein: CSVSSGGSQETQYF
V gene: TRBV29-1; J gene: TRBJ1-4; D gene: -; clone size: -; CDR3 DNA: TGCAGCGTTGCTTTGGCAACTAATGAAAAACTGTTTTTT; CDR3 protein: CSVALATNEKLFF
V gene: TRBV12-3/TRBV12-4; J gene: TRBJ2-4; D gene: -; clone size: -; CDR3 DNA: TGTGCCAGCAGTTCTGCGCTAGCCAAAAACATTCAGTACTTC; CDR3 protein: CASSSALAKNIQYF